This is a list of T cell receptor beta chains from one sample in a study of cytomegalovirus exposure and HLA in healthy donors. TCRdb's copy holds only in-frame clones and misses some; the assay was immunoSEQ multiplex PCR. The sample contains some 150,000 clones, 70% to 80% of which appear only once. The sequencing input was PBMCs. These receptors were collected from a man aged 35 to 55 in good health and CMV-seronegative. The CDR3 runs from the conserved cysteine through the conserved F or W. D genes are given only for firm matches. A row's size may be missing; if present it is once, few, many or a size class.

TRBV11-1,.,TRBJ2-1,.,TGTGCCAGCAAGCTGACTACGACCTCCTACAATGAGCAGTTCTTC,CASKLTTTSYNEQFF
TRBV29-1,.,TRBJ2-6,.,TGCAGCGTTGAAGACAGGGTTCCCTCATCGCATGGGGCCAACGTCCTGACTTTC,CSVEDRVPSSHGANVLTF
TRBV27,.,TRBJ2-3,.,TGTGCCAGCAGCCCAGTCCTCATTGTGACAGATACGCAGTATTTT,CASSPVLIVTDTQYF
TRBV30,.,TRBJ2-1,.,TGTGCCTGGAGTGTACGGACTCAAGGTGAGCAGTTCTTC,CAWSVRTQGEQFF
TRBV30,.,TRBJ2-5,.,TGTGCCTGGAGTGTCGTGGCCACAAGGGAGGAGACCCAGTACTTC,CAWSVVATREETQYF
TRBV18,.,TRBJ2-1,.,TGTGCCAGCTCACAAGAGAGAGGACAGCACAATGAGCAGTTCTTC,CASSQERGQHNEQFF
TRBV19,once,TRBJ2-3,TRBD2,TGTGCCAGTAGTATCTTGACTAGCGGCAGCACAGATACGCAGTATTTT,CASSILTSGSTDTQYF
TRBV25-1,.,TRBJ2-5,.,TGTGCCAGCAGTGTAGGTTCTAGTGGAGAGACCCAGTACTTC,CASSVGSSGETQYF
TRBV29-1,.,TRBJ2-3,.,TGCAGCGTTGACCCCTCGGGCACAGATACGCAGTATTTT,CSVDPSGTDTQYF
TRBV27,.,TRBJ1-4,.,TGTGCCAGCAGTTCCTATCCTCAGGGTTTAGGGGAAAAACTGTTTTTT,CASSSYPQGLGEKLFF
TRBV5-1,.,TRBJ2-2,TRBD1,TGCGCCAGCAGTTTGGACAGGGCGAACACCGGGGAGCTGTTTTTT,CASSLDRANTGELFF
TRBV28,.,TRBJ2-1,.,TGTGCCAGCAGTTTTGAGCGGACCCTGCTGGATGAGCAGTTCTTC,CASSFERTLLDEQFF
TRBV30,.,TRBJ2-1,.,TGTGCCGGCCCGGGAGAATCGAACAATGAGCAGTTCTTC,CAGPGESNNEQFF
TRBV4-1,few,TRBJ2-1,TRBD2,TGCGCCAGCAGCCAGGAGCCCGGAGGGACTAGGGGATATTACAATGAGCAGTTCTTC,CASSQEPGGTRGYYNEQFF
TRBV19,.,TRBJ1-5,TRBD1,TGTGCCAGTAGTGACAGGGTGGGACAGCCCCAGCATTTT,CASSDRVGQPQHF
TRBV18,.,TRBJ1-4,.,TGTGCCAGCTCACCAGGCGTACAGGTTAATGAAAAACTGTTTTTT,CASSPGVQVNEKLFF
TRBV5-1,few,TRBJ1-1,.,TGCGCCAGCAGCCGCCTCGGGGGAATGGGGGACGAAGCTTTCTTT,CASSRLGGMGDEAFF
TRBV19,.,TRBJ1-6,.,TGTGCCTCCCTGGCCAGGGAAGATTCACCCCTCCACTTT,CASLAREDSPLHF
TRBV5-1,.,TRBJ2-7,TRBD1,TGCGCCAGCAGCCCAGGGACAGGGGTCTACGAGCAGTACTTC,CASSPGTGVYEQYF
TRBV5-4,.,TRBJ2-1,TRBD1,TGTGCCAGCAGCCGCCCACCGGGACAGGGTTACAATGAGCAGTTCTTC,CASSRPPGQGYNEQFF